A single sample is the source of the 25 T cell receptor beta chains below, sequenced in a study of T-cell memory formation after mild COVID-19. TCRdb re-derived calls from the 5' RACE reads in MiXCR, one entry per CDR3 protein. The sample holds around 310,000 distinct CDR3 sequences; 20% to 25% are singletons and the top ten take around 20%. Sequencing input: PBMCs or a T cell subset sorted from them (not recorded which). Receptors were obtained from a man in his late teens or twenties who had mild COVID-19 (a few samples of this study predate the infection). Cell type and time point are not known.

The table lists this clonotype with a few counts. DNA of the CDR3: TGTGCCACCAGACGGGCTAGCGGGGGGCAAGAGACCCAGTACTTC. This codes for CATRRASGGQETQYF. V is TRBV15 and J is TRBJ2-5; 11 positions agree with TRBD2. Germline V gene sequence: CDR1 LNHNV, CDR2 YYDKDF (reference sequence). The CDR3 covers 15 residues. J gave up 2 bases and V 6 bases, and 5 bases lay outside the gene matches.

This clonotype was counted only a few times. The genes are TRBV27 and TRBJ2-6; D is possibly TRBD1 (5 bases). The germline V gene has CDR1 MNHEY and CDR2 SMNVEV (reference sequence). The CDR3 consists of 15 residues. Trimming cost V 5 bases and J 4 bases, with 12 bases left between them. The CDR3 DNA reads as TGTGCCAGCAGTATAGGGGCCTCCGGGGCCAACGTCCTGACTTTC. Amino acid sequence: CASSIGASGANVLTF.

This clonotype occurred many times. The chain links TRBV11-2 to TRBJ2-1; D gene unclear. The ends were cut back, 2 bases at V and 0 bases at J, with 20 bases in the middle. The CDR3 is 19 amino acids. Germline V gene lookup returns CDR1 SGHAT and CDR2 FQNNGV. CDR3 residues: CASSLRSRGFLSSYNEQFF. For the CDR3, the DNA is TGTGCCAGCAGCTTACGCTCTAGAGGCTTTCTGAGCTCCTACAATGAGCAGTTCTTC.

In its sample, this clonotype was seen a few times. This rearrangement joins TRBV11-2 to TRBJ2-1; D not certain. CDR1 SGHAT and CDR2 FQNNGV come from the germline V gene. V lost 5 bases to trimming and J lost 7 bases, with 21 bases between them. This CDR3 contains 16 residues. CDR3 region: CASSPSTWAKLNEQFF. DNA for the CDR3: TGTGCCAGCAGCCCATCAACGTGGGCGAAGCTTAATGAGCAGTTCTTC.

CDR3: CSAQGLETQYF. In DNA, the CDR3 is TGCAGTGCACAGGGATTAGAGACCCAGTACTTC. The V gene is TRBV20-1, the J gene TRBJ2-5, with TRBD1 as a possible D gene (6 bases). This CDR3 region has 11 residues. V lost 6 bases to trimming and J lost 4 bases, with 9 bases between them. Per germline, CDR1 DFQATT and CDR2 SNEGSKA (reference sequence).

This clonotype was seen a few times. The rearrangement links TRBV5-1 to TRBJ2-7; the D call may be TRBD1 or TRBD2 (6 bases each). Trimming cost V 4 bases and J 1 base, with 12 bases left between them. From germline, CDR1 is SGHRS and CDR2 YFSETQ. The CDR3 runs 14 residues. The CDR3, as DNA: TGCGCCAGCAGCAAGGCGGGACAATCCTACGAGCAGTACGTC. Its protein product is CASSKAGQSYEQYV.

The V call is TRBV15, the J call TRBJ1-4; 8 positions agree with TRBD1. The CDR3 sequence is 19 residues long. The trim removed 1 base at V and 0 bases at J, leaving 10 bases unmatched. Germline loops: CDR1 LNHNV, CDR2 YYDKDF (reference sequence). The CDR3 nucleotides read TGTGCCACCAGCAGAGCTCCCGGACAGGGTGGCGCAACTAATGAAAAACTGTTTTTT. The encoded protein is CATSRAPGQGGATNEKLFF. Complete variable domain (other parts from reference TRBV15 and TRBJ1-4): DAMVIQNPRYQVTQFGKPVTLSCSQTLNHNVMYWYQQKSSQAPKLLFHYYDKDFNNEADTPDNFQSRRPNTSFCFLDIRSPGLGDTAMYLCATSRAPGQGGATNEKLFFGSGTQLSVL.

The sample holds a few counts of this clonotype. V and J are TRBV5-1 and TRBJ1-5, with 7 bases identical to TRBD1. Germline V gives CDR1 SGHRS, CDR2 YFSETQ. Trimming removed 4 bases from V and 4 bases from J; junction bases left unmatched: 2. The CDR3 contains 13 residues. CDR3: CASSEGQNQPQHF. CDR3 sequence (DNA): TGCGCCAGCAGCGAGGGACAGAATCAGCCCCAGCATTTT.

In this sample, this clonotype turned up a few times. The gene calls are TRBV5-6 and TRBJ2-1; the match to TRBD2 covers 7 bases. The CDR3 is 16 amino acids. The J segment lost 4 bases and the V segment lost 3 bases, leaving 10 bases of the junction unmatched. Germline V gene lookup returns CDR1 SGHDT and CDR2 YYEEEE. The CDR3 protein is CASSSTSGTTYNEQFF. The CDR3, as DNA: TGTGCCAGCAGCTCGACCAGCGGGACTACTTACAATGAGCAGTTCTTC.

This chain links TRBV29-1 with TRBJ1-3; the D is unclear. CDR1 is SQVTM and CDR2 is ANQGSEA in the germline V gene. This CDR3 contains 11 residues. The ends were cut back, 8 bases at V and 4 bases at J, with 9 bases in the middle. CDR3 sequence: CSLSWGNTIYF. The CDR3 DNA is TGCAGCCTTTCTTGGGGAAACACCATATATTTT.

This clonotype was seen a few times. CDR3 amino acids: CASSRTGYGTEAFF. The CDR3 DNA sequence: TGTGCCAGCAGTCGGACAGGGTATGGCACTGAAGCTTTCTTT. This chain uses TRBV12-3 or TRBV12-4 with TRBJ1-1, with TRBD1 matching 8 bases. With 5 bases clipped from V and 4 bases from J, the junction kept 6 bases outside the gene matches. The CDR3 sequence is 14 residues long.

The chain carries TRBV5-1 and TRBJ2-1; no definite D call. CDR3 length: 15 residues. V lost 2 bases and J lost 9, with 18 bases in between. Germline lookup yields CDR1 SGHRS and CDR2 YFSETQ. The DNA for the CDR3 is TGCGCCAGCAGCTTAGGAGACGGCTTTCTCGGTGAGCAGTTCTTC. This encodes CASSLGDGFLGEQFF.

The rearrangement links TRBV28 to TRBJ1-6; D gene unclear. This CDR3 is built from 12 residues. Between the trimmed V and J ends, which lost 2 bases and 14 bases, there was a span of 10 bases. CDR1 MDHEN and CDR2 SYDVKM come from the germline V gene. The CDR3 DNA is TGTGCCAGCAGTTTAACCCTCTCTACCCTCCACTTT. It specifies CASSLTLSTLHF.

This clonotype showed up just a few times. The J gene is TRBJ2-3, the V gene TRBV11-3, with 7 positions matching TRBD2. CDR1 is SGHNT, CDR2 YENEEA, per germline. The J segment lost 1 base and the V segment lost 4 bases, leaving 5 bases of the junction unmatched. The CDR3 runs to 15 residues. This CDR3 reads CASSSTSDRTDTQYF. CDR3 nucleotides: TGTGCCAGCAGCTCCACTAGCGACCGCACAGATACGCAGTATTTT.

This clonotype was seen a handful of times. The CDR3, as DNA: TGCGCCAGCAGCCAAACGATAGGATTTCAGCCCCAGCATTTT. It encodes CASSQTIGFQPQHF. V usage is TRBV4-1 and J usage is TRBJ1-5, with no clear D. V was pared by 2 bases and J by 6 bases, with 11 bases between. The CDR3 covers 14 residues. Germline V gives CDR1 MGHRA, CDR2 YSYEKL.

In this sample, this clonotype turned up a few times. The V gene is TRBV4-1, the J gene TRBJ2-7, with TRBD2 as a possible D gene (7 bases). The V and J ends lost 2 bases and 2 bases respectively, with 13 bases between them. Germline assignment: CDR1 MGHRA and CDR2 YSYEKL. The CDR3 runs to 15 residues. Here the CDR3 reads CASSQYGGRAYEQYF. In DNA, the CDR3 is TGCGCCAGCAGCCAATACGGGGGGCGAGCCTACGAGCAGTACTTC.

This clonotype was picked up a small number of times. This chain joins TRBV6-5 and TRBJ1-4, with no clear D. Between the trimmed V and J ends, which lost 8 bases and 8 bases, there was a span of 15 bases. The germline gives CDR1 MNHEY, CDR2 SVGAGI. The CDR3 runs 13 residues. DNA of the CDR3: TGTGCCAGCTCCTGGTCGAGGGTGGAAAAACTGTTTTTT. Translation: CASSWSRVEKLFF.

This rearrangement joins TRBV18 to TRBJ2-7; D may be TRBD2 (6 bases). Trimming pared 5 bases from V and 7 bases from J, leaving 18 bases between. Per the germline V gene, CDR1 is KGHSH and CDR2 is LQKENI. This CDR3 is built from 14 residues. Written as DNA, the CDR3 is TGTGCCAGCTCAGGGACTGAGGGTCTTGGGGAGCAGTACTTC. Translated: CASSGTEGLGEQYF.

The chain couples TRBV5-1 to TRBJ2-5, with 7 bases identical to TRBD1. The CDR3 runs 14 residues. J gave up 2 bases and V 3 bases, and 4 bases lay outside the gene matches. CDR1 is SGHRS and CDR2 is YFSETQ in the germline V gene. This chain's CDR3 is CASSSGTAQETQYF. DNA of the CDR3: TGCGCCAGCAGCTCCGGGACAGCTCAAGAGACCCAGTACTTC.

The chain employs TRBV7-2 and TRBJ2-3; D is perhaps TRBD2 (5 bases). V lost 5 bases, J lost 4 bases, and 13 bases lay in between. Germline CDR1 is SGHTA and CDR2 is FQGNSA. The CDR3 extends over 14 amino acids. The CDR3 sequence: CASSGFGGPDTQYF. The CDR3 bases are TGTGCCAGCAGCGGTTTTGGCGGGCCAGATACGCAGTATTTT.

This clonotype occurred a few times. This rearrangement joins TRBV7-9 to TRBJ1-4; 9 nucleotides align to TRBD1. The CDR3 runs 15 residues. J lost 6 bases, V lost 2 bases, and 4 bases had no gene match. Germline V gives CDR1 SEHNR, CDR2 FQNEAQ (reference sequence). CDR3 in amino acids: CASSLIWTGDEKLFF. The CDR3 bases are TGTGCCAGCAGCTTAATTTGGACAGGGGATGAAAAACTGTTTTTT.

This clonotype was counted between two and nine times. This chain uses TRBV11-2 with TRBJ1-6; unclear D gene. The V end was cut by 6 bases, the J end by 9 bases, with 12 bases between. The germline V gene encodes CDR1 SGHAT and CDR2 FQNNGV. The CDR3 runs 13 residues. The CDR3 reads CASSTQEGSPLHF. The CDR3 nucleotides are TGTGCCAGCAGTACCCAGGAGGGTTCACCCCTCCACTTT. The variable domain in full, completed from reference TRBV11-2 and TRBJ1-6, reads EAGVAQSPRYKIIEKRQSVAFWCNPISGHATLYWYQQILGQGPKLLIQFQNNGVVDDSQLPKDRFSAERLKGVDSTLKIQPAKLEDSAVYLCASSTQEGSPLHFGNGTRLTVT.

The chain employs TRBV6-1 and TRBJ2-5; maybe TRBD2 (5 bases). Germline V gene lookup returns CDR1 MNHNS and CDR2 SASEGT. The V gene lost 2 bases and the J gene lost 5 bases, with 12 bases spanning the gap. The CDR3 contains 14 residues. The CDR3, as DNA: TGTGCCAGCAGTGAATCGGGCGGGTGGGAGACCCAGTACTTC. The encoded protein is CASSESGGWETQYF.

The chain has TRBV11-2 and TRBJ1-6; D gene unclear. CDR1 is SGHAT, CDR2 FQNNGV, per germline. The length of the CDR3 is 13 residues. The V end lost 2 bases, the J end lost 13 bases, and 12 bases lay between the germline ends. The CDR3 region is CASSLTQAIPLHF. CDR3 nucleotide sequence: TGTGCCAGCAGCTTAACGCAGGCGATCCCCCTCCACTTT.

V gene TRBV5-1 combines with J gene TRBJ2-3; D unresolved. The germline V gene encodes CDR1 SGHRS and CDR2 YFSETQ. V was shortened by 2 bases and J by 0 bases, with 10 bases between the two germline ends. This CDR3 spans 15 amino acids. The CDR3 reads CASSFHVTSTDTQYF. The DNA for the CDR3 is TGCGCCAGCAGCTTCCACGTAACTAGCACAGATACGCAGTATTTT.